The source of this TCR beta chain is a study of beta chain features in type 1 diabetes. Study information: Researchers looked at about 110 million sorted cells across all samples. Study-wide points: Relative to healthy donors, patients appeared to have naive, central memory and Treg TCRB repertoires that were more similar.

The CDR3 loop spans 14 amino acids. The trim removed 0 bases at V and 4 bases at J, leaving 1 base unmatched. Germline assignment: CDR1 SGHTA and CDR2 FQGNSA. Sequenced material consisted of expressed TCRB transcripts (all of the isolated RNA was reverse transcribed). Clones were sequenced by immunoSEQ multiplex PCR, and TCRdb holds only the in-frame ones, with some missing. The sample carries about 620,000 clones, 15% recorded once. With respect to this clone: The target antigen is unknown. The sample carries other DNA sequences with the same CDR3.

The sequence came from a man between 18 and 35 years old in good health. Sequenced input: naive CD4+ T cells from blood. The gene calls are TRBV7-2 and TRBJ1-2, with TRBD1 matching over 8 bases. The CDR3 loop is CASSLAGQGYGYTF. In DNA form, the CDR3 reads TGTGCCAGCAGCTTAGCCGGACAGGGCTATGGCTACACCTTC.